Presented here are 21 T cell receptor beta chains from one specimen sequenced in a study of cytomegalovirus exposure and HLA in healthy donors. PCR employed 60 Vbeta and 13 Jbeta primers. Assay used: immunoSEQ multiplex PCR; TCRdb lists only in-frame clones, some missing. In the table there are 75,000 to 95,000 clones, around 73% of which are singletons. Input material: PBMCs. Receptors originate from a man aged 45-60 years in good health and CMV-seronegative.

Concerning this clone: Other DNA sequences of this sample code for an identical CDR3. J is TRBJ2-7 and V is TRBV10-1; D gene unclear. The V gene's germline CDR1 is WNHNN and CDR2 SYGVQD (reference sequence). V was clipped by 3 bases and J by 1 base, with 10 bases between them. This CDR3 contains 14 residues. This chain's CDR3 is CASSDPGSSYEQYF. The CDR3, as DNA: TGCGCCAGCAGTGACCCAGGATCATCCTACGAGCAGTACTTC.

The rearrangement uses TRBV28 and TRBJ1-1; the D is unclear. V gave up 4 bases and J gave up 0 bases, with 9 bases separating them. Germline CDR1 and CDR2: MDHEN and SYDVKM. CDR3 length: 14 residues. The CDR3 bases are TGTGCCAGCAGTTCTCCTGCAGTGAACACTGAAGCTTTCTTT. Residues: CASSSPAVNTEAFF.

The chain joins TRBV21-1 to TRBJ1-6; the DNA was not compared with TRBD1, the D call given in the table. TRBV21-1 is a documented pseudogene. The CDR3 length is 17 residues. CDR3 nucleotides: TGTGCCAGCAGCAAAGAGGCTCGGCAGGGCGCTAATTCACCCCTCCACTTT. The encoded protein is CASSKEARQGANSPLHF.

The CDR3 nucleotides are TGTGCTAGTGCATTGGGTCCCGGGGGGGCTGAAGCTTTCTTT. It specifies CASALGPGGAEAFF. The chain combines TRBV12-5 with TRBJ1-1; D perhaps matches TRBD1 (5 bases). The CDR3 loop spans 14 amino acids. Germline lookup yields CDR1 LGHNT and CDR2 FRNRAP. Between the trimmed V and J ends, which lost 7 bases and 6 bases, there was a span of 18 bases.

V gene TRBV5-5 combines with J gene TRBJ1-5, with D perhaps matching TRBD1 (6 bases). The CDR3 totals 17 residues. CDR1 is SGHKS, CDR2 YYEKEE, per germline (reference sequence). The V end was cut by 1 base, the J end by 6 bases, with 20 bases between. CDR3 coding DNA: TGTGCCAGCAGCTTGTGGGCAGGGGCAATAAATCGTCAGCCCCAGCATTTT. Protein sequence: CASSLWAGAINRQPQHF.

The rearrangement links TRBV5-1 to TRBJ2-7; tentatively, D is TRBD1 (6 bases). Germline CDR1 SGHRS, CDR2 YFSETQ. Trimming removed 4 bases from V and 6 bases from J, with 14 bases in between. The CDR3 consists of 13 residues. CDR3 nucleotides: TGCGCCAGCAGCCCACAGGGCCATGCCGAGCAGTACTTC. Its protein product is CASSPQGHAEQYF.

The rearrangement joins TRBV7-2 to TRBJ2-3, with 8 bases identical to TRBD2. CDR3 length equals 15 residues. Germline V gene lookup returns CDR1 SGHTA and CDR2 FQGNSA. The trim removed 1 base at V and 2 bases at J, leaving 2 bases unmatched. The CDR3 DNA sequence: TGTGCCAGCAGCTTAGTAGCGGGGCCCACAGATACGCAGTATTTT. It yields the protein CASSLVAGPTDTQYF. The whole variable domain, remainder taken from reference TRBV7-2 and TRBJ2-3, is GAGVSQSPSNKVTEKGKDVELRCDPISGHTALYWYRQSLGQGLEFLIYFQGNSAPDKSGLPSDRFSAERTGGSVSTLTIQRTQQEDSAVYLCASSLVAGPTDTQYFGPGTRLTVL.

The V gene is TRBV27, the J gene TRBJ2-5, with TRBD2 identical over 8 bases. CDR1 and CDR2 from the germline V gene are MNHEY and SMNVEV (reference sequence). CDR3 size: 16 residues. The V gene end was trimmed by 2 bases and the J gene end by 4 bases; junction bases not matched to a gene: 9. The DNA for the CDR3 is TGTGCCAGCAGTTTAAGTGGGACTAGTCGTTCAGAGACCCAGTACTTC. Its protein product is CASSLSGTSRSETQYF.

This sequence joins TRBV19 and TRBJ1-5; D may be TRBD1 (5 bases). Trimming took 2 bases from V and 9 from J, leaving 14 bases between them. Looked up from germline, CDR1 is LNHDA and CDR2 is SQIVND (reference sequence). The CDR3 sequence is 14 residues long. The CDR3 DNA follows: TGTGCCAGTAGTATATCGGGACTCAACGGGCCCCAGCATTTT. It codes for CASSISGLNGPQHF. The complete variable domain, with remaining parts taken from reference TRBV19 and TRBJ1-5, reads DGGITQSPKYLFRKEGQNVTLSCEQNLNHDAMYWYRQDPGQGLRLIYYSQIVNDFQKGDIAEGYSVSREKKESFPLTVTSAQKNPTAFYLCASSISGLNGPQHFGDGTRLSIL.

The chain has TRBV5-1 and TRBJ1-2, with D uncertain. Trimming left V 0 bases short and J 3 bases short, with 9 bases between. The CDR3 is made up of 14 amino acids. CDR1 and CDR2 from the germline V gene are SGHRS and YFSETQ. This CDR3 reads CASSLDGRDYGYTF. CDR3 DNA sequence: TGCGCCAGCAGCTTGGATGGGAGAGACTATGGCTACACCTTC.

This clone was seen a few times. The rearrangement links TRBV7-8 to TRBJ2-1; 7 bases are shared with TRBD1. CDR1 and CDR2 from the germline V gene are SGHVS and FQNEAQ. V lost 5 bases to trimming and J lost 1 base; unmatched junction nucleotides: 5. The CDR3 extends over 15 amino acids. CDR3 DNA: TGTGCCAGCAGCCTCTCAGGGGGATCCTACAATGAGCAGTTCTTC. Residues: CASSLSGGSYNEQFF.

The chain employs TRBV9 and TRBJ1-4; D is uncertain. Germline V lookup: CDR1 SGDLS, CDR2 YYNGEE. This CDR3 comprises 15 residues. V lost 0 bases to trimming and J lost 5 bases, with 11 bases between them. The CDR3 sequence: CASSVAEGRNEKLFF. DNA for the CDR3: TGTGCCAGCAGCGTAGCGGAGGGTAGGAATGAAAAACTGTTTTTT.

This clone was observed a handful of times. The V call is TRBV5-1, the J call TRBJ2-3, with TRBD1 matching 7 bases. With 1 base clipped from V and 1 base from J, the junction kept 3 bases outside the gene matches. Germline CDR1 is SGHRS and CDR2 is YFSETQ. This CDR3 is 15 amino acids long. The CDR3 protein is CASSLWGQRTDTQYF. The CDR3 coding sequence is TGCGCCAGCAGCTTGTGGGGACAGCGCACAGATACGCAGTATTTT.

The chain carries TRBV5-8 and TRBJ2-3, with 8 bases that match TRBD1. The V gene end was trimmed by 4 bases and the J gene end by 3 bases; junction bases not matched to a gene: 10. From germline, CDR1 is SGHTS and CDR2 YDEGEE. This CDR3 comprises 16 residues. The CDR3 region is CASSPGTGRWTDTQYF. CDR3 DNA sequence: TGTGCCAGCAGCCCCGGGACAGGCAGATGGACAGATACGCAGTATTTT.

This clone was counted many times. This chain connects TRBV5-1 to TRBJ2-2, with 7 bases that match TRBD1. Trimming took 0 bases from V and 6 from J; bases not matched to a gene: 2. The V gene's germline CDR1 is SGHRS and CDR2 YFSETQ. The CDR3 totals 14 residues. CDR3 coding DNA: TGCGCCAGCAGCTTGGATCAGGGGGCCGGGGAGCTGTTTTTT. As protein: CASSLDQGAGELFF.

The J gene is TRBJ2-5, the V gene TRBV7-9; 7 nucleotides match TRBD2. The J call may be mistaken, given a closer DNA end match to TRBJ2-7. Germline lookup yields CDR1 SEHNR and CDR2 FQNEAQ (reference sequence). The CDR3 totals 12 residues. CDR3 bases: TGTGCCAGCAGCCGGGACTACGGCGAGCAGTACTTC. Translating gives CASSRDYGEQYF.

The chain uses TRBV9 and TRBJ2-3; no firm D call. Per germline, CDR1 SGDLS and CDR2 YYNGEE. Trimming took 0 bases from V and 2 from J, leaving 7 bases between them. The CDR3 has 14 residues. DNA for the CDR3: TGTGCCAGCAGCGTAGATGGCAACACAGATACGCAGTATTTT. Its translation: CASSVDGNTDTQYF.

J is TRBJ1-1 and V is TRBV27; 8 nucleotides align to TRBD1. The ends lost 5 bases at V and 9 bases at J; junction bases unmatched: 14. Germline values: CDR1 MNHEY, CDR2 SMNVEV (reference sequence). The length of the CDR3 is 15 residues. The DNA for the CDR3 is TGTGCCAGCAGTGTCACCCGGGACAGGTCGATGAAAGCTTTCTTT. Residues: CASSVTRDRSMKAFF.

The chain carries TRBV28 and TRBJ1-2; TRBD1 matches at 9 bases. The CDR3 runs to 16 residues. The junction had 12 bases not matched to a gene; V was cut back by 6 bases and J by 4 bases. Germline V gene sequence: CDR1 MDHEN, CDR2 SYDVKM. This CDR3 is CASSPPAGTGTYGYTF. CDR3 bases: TGTGCCAGCAGCCCTCCGGCCGGGACAGGGACCTATGGCTACACCTTC.

The chain couples TRBV2 to TRBJ1-5, with D unresolved. The CDR3 spans 13 residues. Germline values: CDR1 SNHLY, CDR2 FYNNEI. Trimming removed 7 bases from V and 1 base from J, with 8 bases in between. CDR3 sequence (DNA): TGTGCCAGCAAGGAGACCAGCAATCAGCCCCAGCATTTT. Its translation: CASKETSNQPQHF.

The chain combines TRBV7-9 with TRBJ1-2; TRBD1 agrees at 8 bases. V was clipped by 7 bases and J by 1 base; unmatched bases: 5. This CDR3 is 14 amino acids long. CDR1 and CDR2 from the germline V gene are SEHNR and FQNEAQ (reference sequence). CDR3: CASNKQGGNYGYTF. CDR3 nucleotide sequence: TGTGCCAGCAACAAACAGGGGGGTAACTATGGCTACACCTTC.